These 19 T cell receptor beta chains came from one sample sequenced in a study of cytotoxic CD8 clonotypes in ibrutinib-treated CLL. TCRdb's copy holds only in-frame clones and misses some; the assay was immunoSEQ multiplex PCR. The sample holds over 120,000 clones; 80% are singletons and the top ten take less than 8.5%. Source: PBMCs, taken after 36 months of ibrutinib treatment. These receptors were obtained from a human donor with chronic lymphocytic leukemia.

This clone has only a few counts. The gene calls are TRBV2 and TRBJ1-5, with D uncertain. V shed 3 bases and J shed 2 bases, with 8 bases lying between them. Germline V CDR1 and CDR2: SNHLY, FYNNEI. This CDR3 has 14 residues. The DNA for the CDR3 is TGTGCCAGCAGTGACGTCGATGGCAATCAGCCCCAGCATTTT. As protein: CASSDVDGNQPQHF.

The chain recombines TRBV4-1 with TRBJ2-7; possibly TRBD1 or TRBD2 for D (6 bases each). With 4 bases removed from V and 1 base from J, the gap between germline ends came to 17 bases. The germline V gene has CDR1 MGHRA and CDR2 YSYEKL. CDR3 length: 16 amino acids. The CDR3 protein is CASSPGGGSSSYEQYF. In DNA, the CDR3 is TGCGCCAGCAGCCCCGGAGGGGGATCTTCTTCCTACGAGCAGTACTTC.

This clone was detected once. The chain has TRBV5-1 and TRBJ2-1; TRBD1 matches 7 bases. CDR3 length: 14 residues. Germline CDR1 is SGHRS and CDR2 is YFSETQ. Unmatched junction bases numbered 3, after V lost 0 bases and J lost 6 bases. The CDR3 sequence: CASSLGDSVNEQFF. CDR3 DNA sequence: TGCGCCAGCAGCTTGGGGGACAGTGTCAATGAGCAGTTCTTC.

The rearrangement joins TRBV5-1 to TRBJ2-7; 9 bases are shared with TRBD1. Germline V gives CDR1 SGHRS, CDR2 YFSETQ. The J segment lost 3 bases and the V segment lost 4 bases, leaving 8 bases of the junction unmatched. CDR3 size: 15 residues. This CDR3 is CASSASGTGIYEQYF. In DNA form, the CDR3 reads TGCGCCAGCAGCGCATCCGGGACAGGGATCTACGAGCAGTACTTC.

J is TRBJ2-7 and V is TRBV15; unclear D gene. V lost 0 bases, J lost 1 base, and 13 bases lay in between. The CDR3 extends over 16 amino acids. Germline V gives CDR1 LNHNV, CDR2 YYDKDF (reference sequence). The CDR3 coding sequence is TGTGCCACCAGCAGAGACCCTCTGATCCCATCCTACGAGCAGTACTTC. Amino acid sequence: CATSRDPLIPSYEQYF.

In DNA form, the CDR3 reads TGTGCCAGCAGCCGAAGGGCCGGGGAGCTGTTTTTT. This sequence encodes CASSRRAGELFF. The chain recombines TRBV6-5 with TRBJ2-2; unclear D gene. The CDR3 runs 12 residues. The germline V gene encodes CDR1 MNHEY and CDR2 SVGAGI. Between the trimmed V and J ends, which lost 6 bases and 6 bases, there was a span of 8 bases.

This clone was recorded once. The chain recombines TRBV5-6 with TRBJ2-7, with 7 bases fitting TRBD1. The CDR3 is 14 residues long. The V segment lost 1 base and the J segment 3 bases; nucleotides outside the gene matches: 4. The V gene's germline CDR1 is SGHDT and CDR2 YYEEEE. The CDR3: CASSLRGQFYEQYF. Written as DNA, the CDR3 is TGTGCCAGCAGCTTGCGGGGACAGTTCTACGAGCAGTACTTC.

The chain couples TRBV19 to TRBJ2-7; D gene ambiguous. This CDR3 has 13 amino acids. Germline-derived CDR1 and CDR2 are LNHDA and SQIVND (reference sequence). The V end lost 3 bases, the J end lost 2 bases, and 8 bases lay between the germline ends. The CDR3 nucleotides read TGTGCCAGTAGTATCGGACGGACCTACGAGCAGTACTTC. This encodes CASSIGRTYEQYF.

The chain combines TRBV27 with TRBJ2-7, with D possibly TRBD2 on 6 matching bases. The V gene's germline CDR1 is MNHEY and CDR2 SMNVEV (reference sequence). V was trimmed by 6 bases and J by 6 bases, leaving 15 bases between them. This CDR3 has 13 amino acids. The CDR3 DNA sequence: TGTGCCAGCAGGCGACGACTAGTTTCCGAGCAGTACTTC. This gives the protein CASRRRLVSEQYF.

The chain links TRBV14 to TRBJ2-5; 9 bases align to TRBD2. The CDR3 has 16 amino acids. Germline V gene sequence: CDR1 SGHDN, CDR2 FVKESK. V trimming: 1 base; J trimming: 0 bases; junction bases outside the gene matches: 3. This CDR3 is CASSQGTSGYQETQYF. For the CDR3, the DNA is TGTGCCAGCAGCCAAGGCACTAGCGGGTACCAAGAGACCCAGTACTTC. Looking up the rest from reference TRBV14 and TRBJ2-5 gives the full variable domain: EAGVTQFPSHSVIEKGQTVTLRCDPISGHDNLYWYRRVMGKEIKFLLHFVKESKQDESGMPNNRFLAERTGGTYSTLKVQPAELEDSGVYFCASSQGTSGYQETQYFGPGTRLLVL.

CDR3 amino acids: CSVVGGGTGEGEAFF. As DNA, the CDR3 is TGCAGCGTTGTCGGGGGCGGGACAGGGGAAGGTGAAGCTTTCTTT. The rearrangement joins TRBV29-1 to TRBJ1-1; TRBD1 agrees at 10 bases. The junction had 12 bases not matched to a gene; V was cut back by 4 bases and J by 7 bases. The CDR3 has 15 residues. Germline loops: CDR1 SQVTM, CDR2 ANQGSEA.

The chain combines TRBV2 with TRBJ1-6; D gene ambiguous. Germline CDR1 is SNHLY and CDR2 is FYNNEI. The CDR3 sequence is 13 residues long. Trimming took 6 bases from V and 9 from J, leaving 12 bases between them. The CDR3 here is CASSLSVGSPLHF. CDR3 DNA: TGTGCCAGCAGCTTATCAGTCGGTTCACCCCTCCACTTT.

The chain links TRBV27 to TRBJ2-7; TRBD2 agrees at 13 bases. The CDR3 runs 15 residues. With V trimmed by 4 bases and J by 2 bases, 2 bases remained unmatched. Looked up from germline, CDR1 is MNHEY and CDR2 is SMNVEV (reference sequence). The CDR3 DNA sequence: TGTGCCAGCAGTTATGGGACTAGCGGGACCTACGAGCAGTACTTC. Its translation is CASSYGTSGTYEQYF.

The chain employs TRBV5-1 and TRBJ2-7; D unclear. This CDR3 comprises 15 residues. The V gene lost 4 bases and the J gene lost 0 bases, with 14 bases spanning the gap. CDR1 SGHRS and CDR2 YFSETQ come from the germline V gene. CDR3 in DNA: TGCGCCAGCAGCCCCTTCGGGCGGAGCTCCTACGAGCAGTACTTC. Translation gives CASSPFGRSSYEQYF.

A few counts support this clone. The genes are TRBV27 and TRBJ2-2; 8 bases map to TRBD2. The germline gives CDR1 MNHEY, CDR2 SMNVEV (reference sequence). V dropped 4 bases and J dropped 1; count of bases not matched to a gene: 5. The CDR3 loop spans 16 amino acids. The CDR3: CASSSPAGVNTGELFF. Here the CDR3 DNA reads TGTGCCAGCAGTTCCCCAGCGGGGGTGAACACCGGGGAGCTGTTTTTT.

The chain uses TRBV10-3 and TRBJ1-3; tentatively, D is TRBD1 (5 bases). CDR1 and CDR2 from the germline V gene are ENHRY and SYGVKD. V dropped 5 bases and J dropped 7 bases, with 9 bases sitting between them. CDR3 length: 12 amino acids. The CDR3 here is CAISQGVNTIYF. As DNA, the CDR3 is TGTGCCATCAGTCAGGGTGTGAACACCATATATTTT.

V and J are TRBV5-1 and TRBJ1-1, with no clear D. CDR1 and CDR2 from the germline V gene are SGHRS and YFSETQ. With 0 bases removed from V and 5 bases from J, the gap between germline ends came to 8 bases. The CDR3 covers 13 residues. This CDR3 reads CASSLGARTEAFF. CDR3 nucleotide sequence: TGCGCCAGCAGCTTGGGGGCCCGAACTGAAGCTTTCTTT.

The rearrangement links TRBV18 to TRBJ2-1; D might be TRBD1 (6 bases). The CDR3 sequence is 14 residues long. The V and J ends lost 2 bases and 2 bases respectively, with 7 bases between them. The germline gives CDR1 KGHSH, CDR2 LQKENI. The CDR3 region has the DNA TGTGCCAGCTCACCAGGGGGCGCCTACAATGAGCAGTTCTTC. Translating gives CASSPGGAYNEQFF.

This chain uses TRBV7-3 with TRBJ2-3, with TRBD1 matching over 8 bases. Per germline, CDR1 SGHTA and CDR2 FQGTGA. This CDR3 contains 15 residues. The V and J ends lost 5 bases and 3 bases, in that order; junction bases with no gene match: 7. The CDR3 DNA is TGTGCCAGCAGCCAAGACAGGGGAAAGACAGATACGCAGTATTTT. This codes for CASSQDRGKTDTQYF.